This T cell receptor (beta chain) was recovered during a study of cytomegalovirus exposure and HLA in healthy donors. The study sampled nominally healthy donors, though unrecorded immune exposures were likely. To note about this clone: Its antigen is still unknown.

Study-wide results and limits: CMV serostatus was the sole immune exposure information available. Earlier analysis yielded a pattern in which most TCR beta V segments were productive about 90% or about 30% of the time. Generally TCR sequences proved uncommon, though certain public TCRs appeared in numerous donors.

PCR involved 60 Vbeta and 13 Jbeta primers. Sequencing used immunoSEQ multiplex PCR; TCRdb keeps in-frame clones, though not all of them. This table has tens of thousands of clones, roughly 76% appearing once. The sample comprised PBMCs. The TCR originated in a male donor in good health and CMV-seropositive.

CDR3 sequence reads: CASSFSLYYEQYF. The DNA for the CDR3 is TGTGCCAGCAGTTTCTCCCTGTACTACGAGCAGTACTTC. The chain is built from TRBV27 and TRBJ2-7; D ambiguous. Trimming shortened V by 3 bases and J by 3 bases, and 9 bases separated the two germline ends. The CDR3 length is 13 residues. Germline values: CDR1 MNHEY, CDR2 SMNVEV (reference sequence).